In this sample, the clone carrying this TCR beta chain turned up a few times. Its cognate antigen is unknown. Thyroid surgery had not been preceded by any treatment in any patient. Authors' analysis steps: In papillary thyroid cancer, a distant-metastasis classifier was built using CDR3 differences across clinicopathological groups. Through MiXCR, TCRdb re-clonotyped the PCR reads. These V and J calls derive from TCRdb rather than the authors' analysis. The sample lists around 23,000 clones, 22% occurring once. This entry is derived from a study of metastatic and nonmetastatic thyroid tumors. About the research overall: Repertoire comparisons spanned blood and tumor or nodule tissue from malignant and benign thyroid patients.

V gave up 6 bases and J gave up 6 bases; unmatched junction bases: 7. The germline V gene has CDR1 MNHNS and CDR2 SASEGT. The length of the CDR3 is 16 residues. Study outcomes and limitations: Malignant tumors reportedly showed significantly higher TCR beta diversity than benign nodules in both blood and tumor.

Sample: tumor tissue. The source is a female donor with papillary thyroid cancer or a benign thyroid nodule (not recorded which). Some clones in this sample may be carry-over from other donors' samples. The chain combines TRBV6-1 with TRBJ2-2; TRBD2 agrees at 13 bases. As DNA, the CDR3 is TGTGCCAGCAGACCCGGGACTAGCGGGACCGCCGGGGAGCTGTTTTTT. It yields the protein CASRPGTSGTAGELFF.